This T cell receptor beta chain comes out of a study of blood T cell dynamics during melanoma immunotherapy. Overall study results and limits: Clones driving repertoire changes may be melanoma-specific or general immune activation.

Noted time point: pre-treatment baseline. Blood was drawn before treatment and at week 3 after checkpoint blockade. Patients had no prior systemic cancer treatment, immunosuppressants or other active cancers. The assay was immunoSEQ multiplex PCR, and TCRdb's table has in-frame clones only and misses some. The table includes over 20,000 clones, approximately 89% detected once. As concerns this clone: The antigen is unknown.

The sample in question was blood, obtained from a patient treated with checkpoint blockade. This clonotype was sampled from a human donor with melanoma.

The CDR3 DNA reads as TGTGCCAGCAGTTACAACAGGGGAGGCGAGCAGTACTTC. Translation: CASSYNRGGEQYF. The chain combines TRBV6-5 with TRBJ2-7; D might be TRBD1 (7 bases). CDR1 MNHEY and CDR2 SVGAGI come from the germline V gene. V lost 2 bases, J lost 6 bases, and 11 bases lay in between. The CDR3 is made up of 13 amino acids.